Listed below are T cell receptor beta chains from one sample, sequenced in a study of cytomegalovirus exposure and HLA in healthy donors. Here immunoSEQ multiplex PCR was the method, and the copy in TCRdb shows in-frame clones only, minus some. The profile shows roughly 140,000 clones, less than 9.5% of them singletons. The sequencing input was PBMCs. These receptors were taken from a male donor in good health and CMV-seronegative. CDR3s include the opening cysteine and the closing phenylalanine or tryptophan. D genes are given only for firm matches. Some rows have no size entry. The others give once, few or many, or a class for an expanded clone.

TGTGCCAGCAGTTTGGGGACAGGGGGCGGCTACGAGCAGTACTTC	CASSLGTGGGYEQYF	TRBD1	few	TRBV27	TRBJ2-7
TGCGCCAGCAGCTTGGCCGGGGATAGCACAGATACGCAGTATTTT	CASSLAGDSTDTQYF	.	few	TRBV5-1	TRBJ2-3
TGTGCCAGCAGTCGACTGGAGGGGGCGTTCCTCTCCTACGAGCAGTACTTC	CASSRLEGAFLSYEQYF	.	.	TRBV27	TRBJ2-7
TGTGCCAGCAGCTTAAGGTCGGGAGGCTACGAGCAGTACTTC	CASSLRSGGYEQYF	TRBD2	few	TRBV7-3	TRBJ2-7
TGTGCCAGCAGCCGAAACCCGGGACAGGAGAACACCGGGGAGCTGTTTTTT	CASSRNPGQENTGELFF	TRBD1	few	TRBV28	TRBJ2-2
TGTGCCAGCAGCGCGAGGGAGGGCCTTGACTATGGCTACACCTTC	CASSAREGLDYGYTF	.	.	TRBV9	TRBJ1-2
TGTGCCAGCAGCGTACCCCAAACCACAGGGGATGAGCAGTTCTTC	CASSVPQTTGDEQFF	TRBD1	.	TRBV9	TRBJ2-1
TGTGCCAGCAGCCAAGCCGGGACAGGGTATATCACAGATACGCAGTATTTT	CASSQAGTGYITDTQYF	TRBD1	.	TRBV4-2	TRBJ2-3
TGTGCCAGCAGTTTCGCGACAGGGGGAGGTGAAAAACTGTTTTTT	CASSFATGGGEKLFF	TRBD1	few	TRBV28	TRBJ1-4
TGTGCCAGCAGTGTGGGCTCAGCGGGCCTCTCTGGAAACACCATATATTTT	CASSVGSAGLSGNTIYF	.	.	TRBV28	TRBJ1-3
TGTGCCAGCACCTATTTGGGGCAAATGAACACTGAAGCTTTCTTT	CASTYLGQMNTEAFF	.	once	TRBV7-2	TRBJ1-1
TGTGCCAGTAGACCACGGGGTCGAGCGTCCAATGAGCAGTTCTTC	CASRPRGRASNEQFF	.	.	TRBV19	TRBJ2-1
TGCAGTGCCCTATTCGGGACTGAAGCTTTCTTT	CSALFGTEAFF	.	few	TRBV20-1	TRBJ1-1
TGTGCCAGCAGTTCCGGGACAGGGGGCAAGCTGGGTCAGCCCCAGCATTTT	CASSSGTGGKLGQPQHF	TRBD1	.	TRBV28	TRBJ1-5
TGTGCCAGCATCAGGGCGATGAACACTGAAGCTTTCTTT	CASIRAMNTEAFF	.	few	TRBV28	TRBJ1-1
TGTGCCAGCAGCCGCGAGGGACTAGCGGGAGCCACAGATACGCAGTATTTT	CASSREGLAGATDTQYF	TRBD2	.	TRBV5-8	TRBJ2-3
TGTGCCAGTAGCGCGACAGGGCCGTCGTACTACACCTTC	CASSATGPSYYTF	TRBD1	.	TRBV19	TRBJ1-2
TGTGCCAGCAGCTTACCAGGGCCTTATTCACCCCTCCACTTT	CASSLPGPYSPLHF	.	.	TRBV7-2	TRBJ1-6